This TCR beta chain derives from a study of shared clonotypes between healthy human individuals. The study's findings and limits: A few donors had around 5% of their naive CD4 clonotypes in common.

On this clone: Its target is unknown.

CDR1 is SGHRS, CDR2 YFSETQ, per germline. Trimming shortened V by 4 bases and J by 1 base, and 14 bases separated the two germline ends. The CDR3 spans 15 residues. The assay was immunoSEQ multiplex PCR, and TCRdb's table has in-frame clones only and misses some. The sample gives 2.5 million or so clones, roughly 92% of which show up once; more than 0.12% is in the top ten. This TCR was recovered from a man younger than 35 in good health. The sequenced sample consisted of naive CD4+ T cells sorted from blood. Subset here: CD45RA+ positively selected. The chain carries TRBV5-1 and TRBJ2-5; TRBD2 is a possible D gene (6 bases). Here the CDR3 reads CASSRSGEPQETQYF. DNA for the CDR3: TGCGCCAGCAGCAGGTCGGGGGAGCCCCAAGAGACCCAGTACTTC.